This T cell receptor beta chain was sequenced for a study of T cells in Graves' hyperthyroidism and ophthalmopathy. V was pared by 4 bases and J by 3 bases, with 9 bases of the junction left unmatched. This CDR3 region has 16 residues. Per the germline V gene, CDR1 is SGHRS and CDR2 is YFSETQ. This clonotype was counted ten times or more. Researchers amplified the TCR beta CDR3 regions from RNA transcripts. HTBI primers were the set used in a first-round RT-PCR of the TCR CDR3. TCRdb ran MiXCR on the multiplex PCR reads and lists one entry per CDR3 protein. The table shows hundreds of thousands of distinct CDR3 sequences, with roughly 14% occurring only once.

The clonotype comes from a middle-aged woman with Graves' ophthalmopathy. The specimen sequenced was blood. The chain combines TRBV5-1 with TRBJ1-5; 8 bases match TRBD1. CDR3 protein: CASSLGTGGLNQPQHF. The CDR3 coding sequence is TGCGCCAGCAGCCTCGGGACAGGTGGCCTCAATCAGCCCCAGCATTTT.